The clone carrying this T cell receptor (beta chain) has ten or more counts. The antigen is undetermined. The V segment lost 5 bases and the J segment 7 bases; nucleotides outside the gene matches: 5. CDR3 length: 14 amino acids. Germline V gives CDR1 LNHDA, CDR2 SQIVND (reference sequence). Unique molecular identifiers were affixed to single, distinct cDNA molecules. TCRdb re-derived calls from the 5' RACE reads in MiXCR, one entry per CDR3 protein. The sample carries some 87,000 distinct CDR3 sequences, roughly 15% recorded once. The data stem from a study of early T cells in non-severe SARS-CoV-2 infection. Study as a whole: Sequencing used unsorted whole-blood bulk RNA, so chains lack pairing. Study-wide results and caveats: Database matching using VDJdb favored anti-spike CD8 responses, with private and CD4 specificities left missing.

The chain is built from TRBV19 and TRBJ1-6, with 7 bases lining up with TRBD1. Specimen: whole blood. The clonotype was recovered from an adult who was a healthcare worker with PCR-confirmed SARS-CoV-2 infection or an uninfected control (not recorded which). This CDR3 reads CASSSGQLNSPLHF. Written as DNA, the CDR3 is TGTGCCAGTAGTTCGGGACAGCTCAATTCACCCCTCCACTTT.